Listed below are T cell receptor beta chains from one sample, sequenced in a study of vaccination and CD4 T cells after COVID-19. The antigens of these receptors remain unknown. From the PCR reads, TCRdb called clonotypes with MiXCR, one entry per CDR3 protein. The sample includes 19,000 or so distinct CDR3 sequences, around 42% seen only once; the top ten take less than 3.5%. Here the sequenced sample was CD4+ T cells from blood, cultured in vitro, taken after SARS-CoV-2 vaccination. These receptors originate from a human donor who had recovered from COVID-19. Both conserved end residues are part of each CDR3. A D gene is named only where the DNA matches it firmly. A row's size may be missing; if present it is once, few, many or a size class.

J gene	D gene	CDR3 length	clone size	V gene	CDR3 protein	CDR3 DNA
TRBJ1-1	-	13	few	TRBV27	CASSRALNTEAFF	TGTGCCAGCAGTCGGGCCCTGAACACTGAAGCTTTCTTT
TRBJ1-2	-	17	few	TRBV7-2	CASSLVGQASSNYGYTF	TGTGCCAGCAGCTTAGTGGGCCAGGCTTCCTCTAACTATGGCTACACCTTC
TRBJ1-1	-	15	few	TRBV7-6	CASSFATGSGTEAFF	TGTGCCAGCAGCTTCGCGACGGGGTCTGGCACTGAAGCTTTCTTT
TRBJ2-3	-	14	-	TRBV11-2	CASSLGLNTDTQYF	TGTGCCAGCAGCCTAGGACTGAACACAGATACGCAGTATTTT
TRBJ2-7	-	15	-	TRBV7-2	CASSLAGSLSYEQYF	TGTGCCAGCAGCTTAGCGGGATCCCTTTCGTACGAGCAGTACTTC
TRBJ1-5	-	14	few	TRBV30	CAWSALAGNQPQHF	TGTGCCTGGAGTGCTCTCGCAGGGAATCAGCCCCAGCATTTT
TRBJ2-5	-	13	-	TRBV6-2/TRBV6-3	CALARDTQETQYF	TGTGCTCTGGCCCGGGACACCCAAGAGACCCAGTACTTC
TRBJ1-1	TRBD1	13	-	TRBV4-2	CASSQETTGEAFF	TGTGCCAGCAGCCAAGAAACGACAGGGGAAGCTTTCTTT
TRBJ2-2	-	15	-	TRBV19	CASSIEGVRTGELFF	TGTGCCAGTAGTATAGAGGGGGTCCGGACCGGGGAGCTGTTTTTT
TRBJ2-7	TRBD2	13	-	TRBV11-3	CASSGSGPYEQYF	TGTGCCAGCAGCGGTAGCGGGCCTTACGAGCAGTACTTC
TRBJ1-2	-	16	-	TRBV19	CASSTSTGIDGYGYTF	TGTGCCAGTAGTACCTCAACAGGGATTGACGGCTATGGCTACACCTTC
TRBJ2-3	-	13	-	TRBV20-1	CSAPGGPGDTQYF	TGCAGTGCCCCCGGGGGACCGGGAGATACGCAGTATTTT
TRBJ1-6	-	13	-	TRBV25-1	CASCRDGDSPLHF	TGTGCCAGCTGTCGGGACGGGGATTCACCCCTCCACTTT
TRBJ1-5	-	13	-	TRBV15	CATSRDPGDPQHF	TGTGCCACCAGCAGAGATCCAGGGGACCCCCAGCATTTT
TRBJ1-1	-	13	-	TRBV19	CASSNSRDTEAFF	TGTGCCAGTAGTAACAGTCGCGACACTGAAGCTTTCTTT
TRBJ2-3	TRBD1	16	-	TRBV7-2	CASSLLRTGGPDTQYF	TGTGCCAGCAGCTTATTGAGGACAGGGGGCCCAGATACGCAGTATTTT
TRBJ2-5	-	13	few	TRBV20-1	CSAEERYGETQYF	TGCAGTGCGGAGGAGCGCTATGGAGAGACCCAGTACTTC
TRBJ1-3	-	15	few	TRBV7-9	CASSLAGGSGNTIYF	TGTGCCAGCAGCTTAGCGGGGGGGTCTGGAAACACCATATATTTT
TRBJ2-1	TRBD2	17	-	TRBV18	CASSPRTSGSSYNEQFF	TGTGCCAGCTCACCGCGGACTAGCGGGAGCTCCTACAATGAGCAGTTCTTC